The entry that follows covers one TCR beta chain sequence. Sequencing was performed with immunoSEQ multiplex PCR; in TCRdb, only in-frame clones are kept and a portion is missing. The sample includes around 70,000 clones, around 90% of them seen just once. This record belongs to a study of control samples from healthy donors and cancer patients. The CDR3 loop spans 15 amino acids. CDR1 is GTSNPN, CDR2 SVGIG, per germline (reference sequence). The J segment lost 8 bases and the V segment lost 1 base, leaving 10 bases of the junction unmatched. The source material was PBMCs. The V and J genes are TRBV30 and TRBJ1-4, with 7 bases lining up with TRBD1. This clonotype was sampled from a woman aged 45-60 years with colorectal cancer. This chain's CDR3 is CAWSASGGRREKLFF. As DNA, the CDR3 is TGTGCCTGGAGTGCCTCAGGGGGGCGTCGGGAAAAACTGTTTTTT.